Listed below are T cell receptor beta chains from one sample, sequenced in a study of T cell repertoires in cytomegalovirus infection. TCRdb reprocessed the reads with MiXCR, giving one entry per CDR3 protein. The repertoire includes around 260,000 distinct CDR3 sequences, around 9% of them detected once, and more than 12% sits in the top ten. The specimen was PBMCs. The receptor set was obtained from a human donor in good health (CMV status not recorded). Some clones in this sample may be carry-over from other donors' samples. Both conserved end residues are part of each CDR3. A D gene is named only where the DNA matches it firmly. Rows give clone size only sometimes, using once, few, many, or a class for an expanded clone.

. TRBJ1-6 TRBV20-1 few CSARHPHTGTENSPLHF TGCAGTGCTAGACATCCTCATACCGGGACCGAGAATTCACCCCTCCACTTT
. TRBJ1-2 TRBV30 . CAWQLRGGLGYTF TGTGCCTGGCAGCTTAGGGGAGGGCTCGGCTACACCTTC
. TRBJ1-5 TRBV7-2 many CASSPQGTSSNQPQHF TGTGCCAGCAGCCCTCAGGGTACGAGTAGCAATCAGCCCCAGCATTTT
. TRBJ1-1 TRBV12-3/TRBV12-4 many CASSLGFEAFF TGTGCCAGCAGCCTGGGCTTTGAAGCTTTCTTT
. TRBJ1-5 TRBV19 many CASSSRRAQHF TGTGCCAGTAGTTCCCGACGGGCCCAGCATTTT
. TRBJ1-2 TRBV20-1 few CSARILYREWGYTF TGCAGTGCTAGAATCCTCTACAGGGAGTGGGGCTACACCTTC
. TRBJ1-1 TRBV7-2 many CASTPQGGRNTEAFF TGTGCCAGCACCCCACAGGGTGGGAGGAACACTGAAGCTTTCTTT
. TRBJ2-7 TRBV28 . CASSSPTISYEQYF TGTGCCAGCAGTTCGCCCACGATCTCCTACGAGCAGTACTTC
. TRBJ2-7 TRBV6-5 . CASRPSGSYEQYF TGTGCCAGCAGACCCTCCGGGAGTTACGAGCAGTACTTC
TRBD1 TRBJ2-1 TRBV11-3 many CASSLVQGGRNEQFF TGTGCCAGCAGCTTAGTACAGGGGGGTCGCAATGAGCAGTTCTTC
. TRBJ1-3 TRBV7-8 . CASSLGVLRNTIYF TGTGCCAGCAGCTTAGGGGTTTTAAGAAACACCATATATTTT
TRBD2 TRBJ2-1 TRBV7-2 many CASSSRDYGNHVQFF TGTGCCAGCAGCTCGCGGGACTATGGCAATCATGTGCAGTTCTTC
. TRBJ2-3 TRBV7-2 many CASSFRPGTDTQYF TGTGCCAGCAGCTTTAGGCCGGGGACAGATACGCAGTATTTT
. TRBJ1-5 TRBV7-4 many CASSLAQAGTHSNQPQHF TGTGCCAGCAGCTTAGCGCAGGCAGGAACACATAGCAATCAGCCCCAGCATTTT
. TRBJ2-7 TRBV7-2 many CASSPSFSSYEQYF TGTGCCAGCAGCCCTAGTTTTTCCTCCTACGAGCAGTACTTC
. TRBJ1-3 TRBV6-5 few CASSYATGNTIYF TGTGCCAGCAGTTACGCAACCGGAAACACCATATATTTT
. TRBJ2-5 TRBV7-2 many CASSSFYQETQYF TGTGCCAGCAGCTCTTTCTACCAAGAGACCCAGTACTTC
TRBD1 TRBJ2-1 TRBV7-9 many CASSWGDRDSNEQFF TGTGCCAGCAGCTGGGGGGACAGGGATAGCAATGAGCAGTTCTTC
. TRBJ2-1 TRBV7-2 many CASSLLAYEQFF TGTGCCAGCAGCTTATTAGCGTATGAGCAGTTCTTC
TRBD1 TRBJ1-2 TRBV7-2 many CASSETGGYGYTF TGTGCCAGCAGCGAGACAGGGGGCTATGGCTACACCTTC
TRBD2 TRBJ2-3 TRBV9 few CASSVAGGPSDTQYF TGTGCCAGCAGCGTAGCGGGGGGGCCATCAGATACGCAGTATTTT
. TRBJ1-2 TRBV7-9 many CASSLATGLTF TGTGCCAGCAGCTTAGCGACAGGCTTAACCTTC
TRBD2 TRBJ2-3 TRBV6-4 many CATRGLAGGPGDTQYF TGTGCCACCCGTGGACTAGCGGGGGGGCCCGGAGATACGCAGTATTTT
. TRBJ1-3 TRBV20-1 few CSARDRRDSGNTIYF TGCAGTGCTAGAGATAGAAGAGACTCTGGAAACACCATATATTTT
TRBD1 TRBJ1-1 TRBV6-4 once CASRDRGEGRTEAFF TGTGCCAGCAGGGACAGGGGCGAAGGGAGAACTGAAGCTTTCTTT
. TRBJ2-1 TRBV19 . CASSIQGIGEQFF TGTGCCAGTAGTATACAGGGAATTGGTGAGCAGTTCTTC
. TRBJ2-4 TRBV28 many CASTPLDRPKNIQYF TGTGCCAGCACTCCCTTGGACCGACCCAAAAACATTCAGTACTTC
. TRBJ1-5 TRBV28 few CASSSVDSNQPQHF TGTGCCAGCAGTTCCGTCGACAGCAATCAGCCCCAGCATTTT
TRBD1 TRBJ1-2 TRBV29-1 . CSVLTGGAYGYTF TGCAGCGTGTTGACAGGGGGTGCCTATGGCTACACCTTC
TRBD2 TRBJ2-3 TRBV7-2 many CASSSTSGWLSTDTQYF TGTGCCAGCAGCTCGACTAGCGGGTGGCTCAGCACAGATACGCAGTATTTT
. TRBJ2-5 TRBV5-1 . CASSLQAGESAQVRETQYF TGCGCCAGCAGCTTGCAAGCAGGGGAATCGGCGCAAGTCCGGGAGACCCAGTACTTC
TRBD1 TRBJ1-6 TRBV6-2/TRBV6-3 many CASSYGTGRNSPLHF TGTGCCAGCAGTTACGGGACAGGACGAAATTCACCCCTCCACTTT
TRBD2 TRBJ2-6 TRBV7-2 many CASVYGGKGANVLTF TGTGCCAGTGTATACGGGGGGAAAGGGGCCAACGTCCTGACTTTC
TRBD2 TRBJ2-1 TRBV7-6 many CASSLRTSGGNNEQFF TGTGCCAGCAGCTTAAGGACTAGCGGGGGAAATAATGAGCAGTTCTTC
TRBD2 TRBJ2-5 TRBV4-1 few CASSQGTSLIETQYF TGCGCCAGCAGCCAAGGGACTAGCTTGATCGAGACCCAGTACTTC
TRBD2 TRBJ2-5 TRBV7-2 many CASSRIAGVETQYF TGTGCCAGCAGTCGGATAGCGGGAGTAGAGACCCAGTACTTC
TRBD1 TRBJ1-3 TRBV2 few CASRPGQGLLSGNTIYF TGTGCCAGCAGACCCGGACAGGGGCTCCTCTCTGGAAACACCATATATTTT
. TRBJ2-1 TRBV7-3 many CASSLRLLWYYNEQFF TGTGCCAGCAGCTTAAGACTGTTATGGTACTACAATGAGCAGTTCTTC
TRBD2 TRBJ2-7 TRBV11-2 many CASSQPNLAGEGDEQYF TGTGCCAGCAGCCAGCCGAATCTAGCGGGGGAGGGCGACGAGCAGTACTTC
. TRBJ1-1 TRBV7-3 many CASSSGTPMNTEAFF TGTGCCAGCAGCTCAGGGACACCGATGAACACTGAAGCTTTCTTT
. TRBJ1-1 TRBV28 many CASSPPGNTEAFF TGTGCCAGCAGTCCCCCCGGGAACACTGAAGCTTTCTTT
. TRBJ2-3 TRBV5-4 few CASSRGGQVISTDTQYF TGTGCCAGCAGCAGGGGGGGGCAAGTTATCAGCACAGATACGCAGTATTTT
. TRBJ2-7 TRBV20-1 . CSARMTGLTYEQYF TGCAGTGCTAGAATGACAGGCCTTACCTACGAGCAGTACTTC
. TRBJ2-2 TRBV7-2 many CASTKVGGANTGELFF TGTGCCAGCACCAAAGTCGGGGGCGCGAACACCGGGGAGCTGTTTTTT
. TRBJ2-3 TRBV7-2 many CASRPGGPRTDTQYF TGTGCCAGCAGGCCTGGGGGGCCCCGCACAGATACGCAGTATTTT
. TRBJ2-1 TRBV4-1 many CASSQDRTDYNYNEQFF TGCGCCAGCAGCCAAGACCGAACGGACTACAACTACAATGAGCAGTTCTTC
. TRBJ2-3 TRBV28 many CASSYGGLSTDTQYF TGTGCCAGCAGCTATGGGGGCCTAAGTACAGATACGCAGTATTTT
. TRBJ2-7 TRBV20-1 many CSATITGGSEQYF TGCAGTGCTACTATTACAGGAGGGTCCGAGCAGTACTTC
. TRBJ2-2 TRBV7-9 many CASSLLSGTGELFF TGTGCCAGCAGCTTACTGTCGGGGACCGGGGAGCTGTTTTTT
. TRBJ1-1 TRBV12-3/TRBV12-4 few CASRLRGGLNTEAFF TGTGCCAGCAGGCTACGCGGAGGTCTGAACACTGAAGCTTTCTTT
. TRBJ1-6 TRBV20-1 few CSASQGTGSSPLHF TGCAGTGCTAGCCAGGGGACGGGGAGTTCACCCCTCCACTTT
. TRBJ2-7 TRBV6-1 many CASRRDIASYEQYF TGTGCCAGCAGGAGGGACATCGCTTCCTACGAGCAGTACTTC
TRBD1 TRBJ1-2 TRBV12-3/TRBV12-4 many CASSFDRGVYGYTF TGTGCCAGCAGTTTCGACAGGGGGGTCTATGGCTACACCTTC
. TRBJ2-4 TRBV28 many CASSFQARAKNIQYF TGTGCCAGCAGTTTTCAGGCGAGAGCCAAAAACATTCAGTACTTC
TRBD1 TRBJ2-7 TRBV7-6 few CASSLGTGAREQYF TGTGCCAGCAGCTTAGGGACAGGGGCCAGAGAGCAGTACTTC
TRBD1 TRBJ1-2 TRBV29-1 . CSVRTGENGYTF TGCAGCGTTAGGACAGGGGAGAATGGCTACACCTTC
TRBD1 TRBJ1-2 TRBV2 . CASTMDRGPGYTF TGTGCCAGCACTATGGACAGGGGGCCAGGCTACACCTTC
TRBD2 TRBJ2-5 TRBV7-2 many CASSLSGSETQYF TGTGCCAGCAGCCTTAGCGGGAGCGAGACCCAGTACTTC